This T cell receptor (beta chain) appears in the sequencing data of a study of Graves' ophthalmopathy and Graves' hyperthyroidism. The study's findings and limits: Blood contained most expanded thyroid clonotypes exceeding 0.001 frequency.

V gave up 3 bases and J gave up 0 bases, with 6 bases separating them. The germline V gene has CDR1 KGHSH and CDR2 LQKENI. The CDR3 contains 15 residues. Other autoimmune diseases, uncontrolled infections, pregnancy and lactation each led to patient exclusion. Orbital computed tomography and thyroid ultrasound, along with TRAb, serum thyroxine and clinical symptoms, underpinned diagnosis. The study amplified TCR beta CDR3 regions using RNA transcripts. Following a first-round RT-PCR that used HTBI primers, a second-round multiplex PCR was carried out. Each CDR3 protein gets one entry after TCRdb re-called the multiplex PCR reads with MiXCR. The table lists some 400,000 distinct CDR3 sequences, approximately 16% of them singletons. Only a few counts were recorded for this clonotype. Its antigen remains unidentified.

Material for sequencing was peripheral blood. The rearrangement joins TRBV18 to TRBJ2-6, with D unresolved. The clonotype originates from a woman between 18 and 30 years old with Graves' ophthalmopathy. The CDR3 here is CASSPKSSGANVLTF. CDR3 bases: TGTGCCAGCTCACCGAAGAGCTCTGGGGCCAACGTCCTGACTTTC.